A single sample is the source of the 15 T cell receptor beta chains below, sequenced in a study of cytomegalovirus exposure and HLA in healthy donors. The PCR made use of 60 Vbeta and 13 Jbeta primers. Some clones are missing from TCRdb's copy, which holds only in-frame ones; the method was immunoSEQ multiplex PCR. The sample includes some 100,000 clones, around 79% of them seen just once. The specimen sequenced was PBMCs. Every receptor here comes from a woman in her thirties or forties in good health and CMV-seronegative.

The chain carries TRBV19 and TRBJ2-5, with TRBD2 identical over 11 bases. Germline CDR1 LNHDA, CDR2 SQIVND (reference sequence). CDR3 length: 16 amino acids. With 5 bases clipped from V and 5 bases from J, the junction kept 10 bases outside the gene matches. CDR3 loop: CASSLNSGGARETQYF. CDR3 DNA sequence: TGTGCCAGTAGTCTTAATAGCGGGGGGGCCCGTGAGACCCAGTACTTC. Looking up the rest from reference TRBV19 and TRBJ2-5 gives the full variable domain: DGGITQSPKYLFRKEGQNVTLSCEQNLNHDAMYWYRQDPGQGLRLIYYSQIVNDFQKGDIAEGYSVSREKKESFPLTVTSAQKNPTAFYLCASSLNSGGARETQYFGPGTRLLVL.

In this sample, this clone turned up a few times. The chain uses TRBV30 and TRBJ1-6; D is ambiguous. The ends were cut back, 1 base at V and 3 bases at J, with 7 bases in the middle. Germline CDR1 reads GTSNPN; CDR2 reads SVGIG (reference sequence). The CDR3 extends over 14 amino acids. In DNA form, the CDR3 reads TGTGCCTGGAGTGCAGGATTCTATAATTCACCCCTCCACTTT. It specifies CAWSAGFYNSPLHF.

The CDR3 region is CASSPWEDQPQHF. The CDR3 DNA reads TGTGCCAGCTCACCTTGGGAGGATCAGCCCCAGCATTTT. The V gene is TRBV18, the J gene TRBJ1-5; no definite D call. This CDR3 is 13 amino acids long. CDR1 and CDR2 (germline): KGHSH, LQKENI. The V end was cut by 3 bases, the J end by 5 bases, with 8 bases between.

Only a few counts were recorded for this clone. V usage is TRBV10-1 and J usage is TRBJ2-7; 7 positions match TRBD2. Trimming cost V 5 bases and J 3 bases; bases outside gene matches: 4. The germline CDR1 and CDR2 sequences are WNHNN and SYGVQD (reference sequence). The CDR3 contains 13 residues. The CDR3 DNA reads TGCGCCAGCAGTCTTGGCGGGGGCTACGAGCAGTACTTC. Its translation is CASSLGGGYEQYF.

This chain links TRBV19 with TRBJ2-5, with 7 bases aligning to TRBD2. The CDR3 contains 15 residues. V shed 1 base and J 5 bases; nucleotides not matched to a gene: 7. Germline values: CDR1 LNHDA, CDR2 SQIVND (reference sequence). CDR3 DNA sequence: TGTGCCAGTAGTATAGCGGAGGGGAGGGAGGAGACCCAGTACTTC. Protein sequence: CASSIAEGREETQYF.

The V gene is TRBV29-1, the J gene TRBJ1-2; 8 bases map to TRBD1. The germline gives CDR1 SQVTM, CDR2 ANQGSEA. V was pared by 6 bases and J by 6 bases, with 9 bases of the junction left unmatched. The CDR3 runs 13 residues. This chain's CDR3 is CSVTGQGRDGYTF. The DNA for the CDR3 is TGCAGCGTGACCGGACAGGGCAGAGATGGCTACACCTTC.

The genes are TRBV5-8 and TRBJ1-5; possible D gene TRBD1, 6 bases. The CDR3 is 17 residues long. Trimming removed 4 bases from V and 2 bases from J, with 19 bases in between. Germline V gene lookup returns CDR1 SGHTS and CDR2 YDEGEE. The CDR3: CASSGRTAPIRNQPQHF. CDR3 bases: TGTGCCAGCAGCGGAAGGACAGCCCCGATTCGCAATCAGCCCCAGCATTTT.

The chain uses TRBV4-2 and TRBJ2-3; D is unclear. The CDR3 has 15 amino acids. Trimming cost V 2 bases and J 0 bases, with 9 bases left between them. Germline V gives CDR1 LGHNA, CDR2 YNFKEQ. The CDR3 DNA reads TGTGCCAGCAGCCAACGACTTAGTAGCACAGATACGCAGTATTTT. Encoded protein: CASSQRLSSTDTQYF.

Points on this clone: Its ends do not fully match the called genes, so a read error is possible. The rearrangement uses TRBV18 and TRBJ2-5; no clear D. CDR1 is KGHSH, CDR2 LQKENI, per germline. The CDR3 runs to 13 residues. The CDR3 loop is CAGSPFSSETQYF. DNA for the CDR3: TGTGCCGGCTCACCATTCTCCTCAGAGACCCAGTACTTC.

The rearrangement uses TRBV30 and TRBJ2-1; a possible D gene is TRBD1 (6 bases). The CDR3 is 15 amino acids. V gave up 2 bases and J gave up 3 bases, with 14 bases separating them. Looked up from germline, CDR1 is GTSNPN and CDR2 is SVGIG (reference sequence). CDR3 DNA: TGTGCCTGGAGTTGGGGACAAGTGCTCTACAATGAGCAGTTCTTC. Its translation: CAWSWGQVLYNEQFF.

V is TRBV28 and J is TRBJ1-4; possibly TRBD1 for D (5 bases). The CDR3 is 14 residues long. Germline CDR1 is MDHEN and CDR2 is SYDVKM. Trimming removed 7 bases from V and 7 bases from J, with 16 bases in between. The CDR3 DNA follows: TGTGCCAGCAATGGGGGGGACCGTCGTGAAAAACTGTTTTTT. Its protein product is CASNGGDRREKLFF.

CDR3 residues: CASSLVSRVGLETQYF. Written as DNA, the CDR3 is TGCGCCAGCAGCTTGGTCTCCCGGGTAGGTTTGGAGACCCAGTACTTC. The rearrangement links TRBV5-1 to TRBJ2-5; the D is unclear. Between the trimmed V and J ends, which lost 0 bases and 5 bases, there was a span of 17 bases. Germline assignment: CDR1 SGHRS and CDR2 YFSETQ. CDR3 length: 16 residues.

V usage is TRBV5-5 and J usage is TRBJ1-2; 7 positions match TRBD1. Trimming cost V 0 bases and J 3 bases; bases outside gene matches: 2. The V gene's germline CDR1 is SGHKS and CDR2 YYEKEE (reference sequence). The CDR3 covers 14 residues. The CDR3 protein is CASSLAGQDYGYTF. The CDR3 nucleotides are TGTGCCAGCAGCTTGGCCGGACAGGACTATGGCTACACCTTC.

This clone was counted only a few times. The gene calls are TRBV6-1 and TRBJ1-5; the D is unclear. Germline V gene lookup returns CDR1 MNHNS and CDR2 SASEGT. V gave up 7 bases and J gave up 6 bases, with 13 bases separating them. CDR3 size: 13 residues. The CDR3: CASTASAGQPQHF. The CDR3 DNA reads TGTGCCAGCACAGCAAGCGCGGGTCAGCCCCAGCATTTT.

The chain links TRBV30 to TRBJ2-7; 7 bases agree with TRBD1. J gave up 3 bases and V 8 bases, and 13 bases lay outside the gene matches. Per germline, CDR1 GTSNPN and CDR2 SVGIG (reference sequence). The length of the CDR3 is 14 residues. Written as DNA, the CDR3 is TGTGCCCGGACCAGACAGGGAGTAAGCTACGAGCAGTACTTC. This sequence encodes CARTRQGVSYEQYF.